These T cell receptor beta chains were read from a single sample in a study of control samples from healthy donors and cancer patients. The repertoire was sequenced with immunoSEQ multiplex PCR; TCRdb's copy has only in-frame clones and lacks some. The sample carries 70,000 to 80,000 clones, over 65% recorded once. The sequencing sample was made of blood. Source of these receptors: a man in his forties or fifties in good health. CDR3s include the opening cysteine and the closing phenylalanine or tryptophan. A D gene is named only where the DNA matches it firmly. The size field is filled for only some rows; it gives once, few, many or a size class.

V gene	clone size	J gene	D gene	CDR3 DNA	CDR3 protein
TRBV18	NA	TRBJ1-2	NA	TGTGCCAGCTCCCTTCATGACTACTATGGCTACACCTTC	CASSLHDYYGYTF
TRBV11-2	NA	TRBJ2-5	NA	TGTGCCAGCAGCTACGGTCGCGTTTGGCAAGAGACCCAGTACTTC	CASSYGRVWQETQYF
TRBV9	NA	TRBJ1-5	NA	TGTGCCAGCCTCCCTCCCATCCTAGGGTACAGATCCGGCGGCCTTCGTAGCAATCAGCCCCAGCATTTT	CASLPPILGYRSGGLRSNQPQHF
TRBV19	NA	TRBJ2-3	TRBD2	TGTGCCAGTAGCACTATGAGCGGGAGTACAGATACGCAGTATTTT	CASSTMSGSTDTQYF
TRBV3-1/TRBV3-2	NA	TRBJ2-1	TRBD2	TGTGCCAGCAGACCTTTCAACGGGAGGGGGGTCCATGAGCAGTTCTTC	CASRPFNGRGVHEQFF
TRBV5-1	NA	TRBJ2-1	NA	TGCGCCAGCATAAATTCTATCGGGGCGGGTTACAATGAGCAGTTCTTC	CASINSIGAGYNEQFF
TRBV5-4	NA	TRBJ2-1	TRBD2	TGTGCCAGCAGCCATGATCTCGGGAGGGCCAGGGACAATGAGCAGTTCTTC	CASSHDLGRARDNEQFF
TRBV24-1	NA	TRBJ2-1	NA	TGTGCCACCAGTGCCGGCGGCCCCAGGGAGCAGTTCTTC	CATSAGGPREQFF
TRBV5-1	NA	TRBJ2-1	TRBD2	TGCGCCAGCAGCGAACTAGCGGGTTCCTACAATGAGCAGTTCTTC	CASSELAGSYNEQFF
TRBV27	NA	TRBJ2-1	TRBD1	TGTGCCAGCAGTTCCCTAGGGGGCCCCACCTACAATGAGCAGTTCTTC	CASSSLGGPTYNEQFF
TRBV5-6	NA	TRBJ1-2	TRBD1	TGTGCCAGCAGCGTAGGAACAGGGGGCCTCTATGGCTACACCTTC	CASSVGTGGLYGYTF
TRBV19	NA	TRBJ1-1	NA	TGTGCCAGTAGTTTTCTCACAGATTCGAACACTGAAGCTTTCTTT	CASSFLTDSNTEAFF
TRBV7-2	once	TRBJ2-7	TRBD2	TGTGCCAGCAGCTTAGGTCCTAGCGGGAGGGGCACCTCCTACGAGCAGTACTTC	CASSLGPSGRGTSYEQYF
TRBV18	NA	TRBJ2-1	NA	TGTGCCAGCTCACCACCCCCCAGGGTGGGGGAGCAGTTCTTC	CASSPPPRVGEQFF
TRBV5-6	few	TRBJ1-1	TRBD1	TGTGCCAGCAGCTTGGTAGAGGGGGCATACACTGAAGCTTTCTTT	CASSLVEGAYTEAFF
TRBV12-3/TRBV12-4	NA	TRBJ2-4	NA	TGTGCCAGCAGTCACGTAGCCAAAAACATTCAGTACTTC	CASSHVAKNIQYF
TRBV7-9	once	TRBJ2-7	NA	TGTGCCAGCAGCCCCCCCACAGACTCCTACGAGCAGTACTTC	CASSPPTDSYEQYF
TRBV3-1/TRBV3-2	few	TRBJ1-1	NA	TGTGCCAGCAGCCAAATGCCAGGGAATTCTGAAGCTTTCTTT	CASSQMPGNSEAFF
TRBV27	NA	TRBJ1-1	NA	TGTGCCAGCAGTTTAAAGTCCTTCGCAGGGAACACTGAAGCTTTCTTT	CASSLKSFAGNTEAFF
TRBV5-1	NA	TRBJ2-3	NA	TGCGCCAGCAGCTTGACAGGGAAAGTCGCAGATACGCAGTATTTT	CASSLTGKVADTQYF
TRBV5-1	NA	TRBJ1-2	TRBD1	TGCGCCAGCAGCCCAAAAATGGGACAGGGAAAGAACTATGGCTACACCTTC	CASSPKMGQGKNYGYTF
TRBV30	NA	TRBJ1-5	NA	TGTGCCTGGAGTGGGGTGGGATCCCCCTACAATCAGCCCCAGCATTTT	CAWSGVGSPYNQPQHF
TRBV10-3	NA	TRBJ1-5	NA	TGTGCCATCAGTGATGACTCCATCCAGCCCCAGCATTTT	CAISDDSIQPQHF
TRBV7-8	NA	TRBJ2-3	TRBD2	TGTGCCAGCAGCTTAGTAGGTAGCGGGAGTAGTCCGACAGATACGCAGTATTTT	CASSLVGSGSSPTDTQYF
TRBV6-6	NA	TRBJ2-4	NA	TGTGCCAGCAGTCCCCGACCTACAGGGCTAGTAGCCAAAAACATTCAGTACTTC	CASSPRPTGLVAKNIQYF
TRBV30	NA	TRBJ1-1	NA	TGTGCCTGGACCCCCAGGGAAAGGTTTGCAGCTTTCTTT	CAWTPRERFAAFF
TRBV30	NA	TRBJ1-1	NA	TGTGCCTGGGCCCGGCAGGGGTCGGTTTTATCGGCTGAAGCTTTCTTT	CAWARQGSVLSAEAFF
TRBV6-2/TRBV6-3	NA	TRBJ2-1	TRBD2	TGTGCCAGCAGTTACCGTGGACTAGCGGGAAACAATGAGCAGTTCTTC	CASSYRGLAGNNEQFF
TRBV7-9	NA	TRBJ2-5	NA	TGTGCCAGCCAAACAGACGGGCCGTCCCAGTACTTC	CASQTDGPSQYF